This TCR beta chain was recorded in a study of T-cell memory formation after mild COVID-19 (dated by TCRdb to 2020 to 2022). For the study in its entirety: TCR sequence clusters from the two donors were found to be largely donor specific. Longitudinal TCRalpha and TCRbeta repertoire sequencing tracked T-cell clones expanding and contracting after mild COVID-19 in a couple of donors. Two young, previously healthy adult volunteers, one female and one male, were included in the cohort.

PBMCs were isolated by Ficoll-Paque density gradient centrifugation. From its cysteine to its phenylalanine, the CDR3 spans 13 amino acids. The retained sequence is limited to the CDR3, 39 bases, with the frame set at the first base. CDR1 and CDR2 were assigned from the germline V gene (reference sequence) as LGHDT and YNNKEL. V lost 4 bases and J lost 4 bases; the stretch between them is 9 bases long. To note about this clonotype: The clone's antigen remains unknown. No per-base quality is available; no much larger clone lies one base away.

What the work shows at the level of the full study, not this receptor alone: Contracting CD4+ clones were located mainly in the CM and EM memory subsets, whereas CD8+ clones were found to be enriched in EMRA. Some responding clones were found in pre-infection memory, which suggests that pre-existing cross-reactive memory T cells took part in the SARS-CoV-2 response. Balanced CD4/CD8 phenotypes were observed for clones contracting from day 15 to 85, whereas a bias towards CD4+ was observed for a second wave of clones expanding from day 15 to 37. The study included only a couple of mild cases, and larger cohorts that include severe cases with pre-infection samples were judged to be necessary. SARS-CoV-2 specificity was not confirmed for the second-wave clones peaking on day 37.

Sequencing took place on an Illumina NovaSeq 6000. TCRalpha and TCRbeta cDNA libraries were built by 5'RACE with constant-segment primers, adding sample barcodes and unique molecular identifiers. Trizol reagent was used to extract RNA from every sample. Amplification of the libraries took two PCR steps, and the second step added a second sample barcode plus Illumina TruSeq adapters. Sequencing of libraries was performed on an Illumina NovaSeq with 2 x 150 bp paired-end reads. The original pipeline was this. Reads were demultiplexed and collapsed into UMI-guided consensus sequences with migec v1.2.7. Using mixcr v2.1.11, UMI consensuses were aligned to TRA and TRB V and J templates and then assembled into clonotypes. Clonotypes were classified as expanded or contracted when called significant by both edgeR and NoisET, with noise models trained on biological replicates. For edgeR calls, the thresholds were a false discovery rate-adjusted p below 0.01 and a log2 fold-change of 1. As an exploratory analysis of dynamics, max-normalized trajectories of the 1000 most abundant clonotypes were examined with PCA combined with hierarchical clustering. Separately sequenced CD4+ and CD8+ repertoires were used to assign the CD4 or CD8 phenotype of responding clones. TCRdb handled the public reads itself, with Q25 trimming in fastp and clone calling in MiXCR, and kept productive beta chains. CDR3 protein sequences are deduplicated, and each keeps its most common genes and DNA. TCRdb's processing, not the authors' own work, is the source of the V and J calls. The sample includes 450,000 or so distinct CDR3 sequences, with 20% observed a single time. The leading ten clones occupy 8.4% of the sample.

Source material: PBMCs or a T cell subset sorted from them (not recorded which). The chain is assembled from TRBV3-1 and TRBJ2-3; TRBD1 could be the D gene, as 5 bases match. The origin of this receptor is an adult woman who had mild COVID-19 (a few samples of this study predate the infection). The sample titles of this study are shuffled in the database, so cell type and time point are left out; the donor was told from shared clones. The CDR3 region: CASSRGRADTQYF. In nucleotides, the sequence is TGTGCCAGCAGCCGAGGCAGGGCAGATACGCAGTATTTT.